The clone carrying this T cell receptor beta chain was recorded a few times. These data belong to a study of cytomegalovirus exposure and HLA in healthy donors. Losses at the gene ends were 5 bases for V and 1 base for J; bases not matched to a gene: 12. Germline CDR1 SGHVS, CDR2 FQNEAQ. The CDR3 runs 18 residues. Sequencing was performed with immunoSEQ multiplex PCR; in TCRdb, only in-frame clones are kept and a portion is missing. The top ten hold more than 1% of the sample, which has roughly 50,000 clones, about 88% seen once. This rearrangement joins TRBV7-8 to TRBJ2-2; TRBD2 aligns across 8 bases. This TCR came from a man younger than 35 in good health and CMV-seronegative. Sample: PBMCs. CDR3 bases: TGTGCCAGCAGCCTTAGGGGACTAGATTTTGGGAACACCGGGGAGCTGTTTTTT. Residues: CASSLRGLDFGNTGELFF. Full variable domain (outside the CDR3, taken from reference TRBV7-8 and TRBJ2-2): GAGVSQSPRYKVAKRGQDVALRCDPISGHVSLFWYQQALGQGPEFLTYFQNEAQLDKSGLPSDRFFAERPEGSVSTLKIQRTQQEDSAVYLCASSLRGLDFGNTGELFFGEGSRLTVL.